These 8 T cell receptor beta chains were sequenced from one sample in a study of T cell changes during pregnancy in multiple sclerosis. Clones were sequenced by immunoSEQ multiplex PCR, and TCRdb holds only the in-frame ones, with some missing. The sample holds roughly 14,000 clones, around 86% seen once. The specimen was CD8+ T cells from peripheral blood mononuclear cells, collected in the first trimester of pregnancy. Receptors were obtained from a female donor with multiple sclerosis, enrolled in a pregnancy study.

The chain employs TRBV9 and TRBJ2-5, with D perhaps TRBD1 (5 bases). Germline-derived CDR1 and CDR2 are SGDLS and YYNGEE. V gave up 3 bases and J gave up 3 bases, with 12 bases separating them. CDR3 length: 14 amino acids. CDR3 sequence: CASSAGHIEETQYF. In nucleotides, the CDR3 is TGTGCCAGCAGCGCCGGACATATAGAAGAGACCCAGTACTTC.

The CDR3 DNA is TGTGCCAGCAGCCCATGGGAATTAGCGGGGGGCGAGCAGTTCTTC. Amino acid sequence: CASSPWELAGGEQFF. The chain has TRBV9 and TRBJ2-1; 10 nucleotides agree with TRBD2. CDR1 and CDR2 from the germline V gene are SGDLS and YYNGEE. This CDR3 has 15 residues. Germline trimming cut 4 bases from V and 10 bases from J; bases unmatched to any gene: 11.

The V gene is TRBV10-1, the J gene TRBJ2-7; D is possibly TRBD2 (5 bases). The length of the CDR3 is 13 residues. The germline gives CDR1 WNHNN, CDR2 SYGVQD (reference sequence). V lost 2 bases, J lost 0 bases, and 5 bases lay in between. For the CDR3, the DNA is TGCGCCAGCAGTGAGGGGAGCTCCTACGAGCAGTACTTC. It yields the protein CASSEGSSYEQYF.

The chain links TRBV27 to TRBJ1-5; tentatively, D is TRBD1 (5 bases). Germline loops: CDR1 MNHEY, CDR2 SMNVEV (reference sequence). V dropped 5 bases and J dropped 3 bases, with 20 bases sitting between them. CDR3 length equals 17 residues. CDR3 sequence: CASSPSQGEAVNQPQHF. The CDR3, as DNA: TGTGCCAGCAGTCCGTCGCAGGGTGAGGCTGTCAATCAGCCCCAGCATTTT.

The chain couples TRBV6-1 to TRBJ2-7, with 11 bases that match TRBD2. CDR3 length: 19 amino acids. Germline CDR1 is MNHNS and CDR2 is SASEGT. The ends lost 4 bases at V and 0 bases at J; junction bases unmatched: 14. Written as DNA, the CDR3 is TGTGCCAGCAGTGCAGGCACGGGACTAGCGGCCTTATTCTCCTACGAGCAGTACTTC. This encodes CASSAGTGLAALFSYEQYF.

The rearrangement uses TRBV11-2 and TRBJ2-1; no reliable D call. Trimming shortened V by 5 bases and J by 7 bases, and 9 bases separated the two germline ends. The CDR3 extends over 12 amino acids. Germline CDR1 and CDR2: SGHAT and FQNNGV. CDR3 bases: TGTGCCAGCAGCCTCCTCCGGAATGAGCAGTTCTTC. Its protein product is CASSLLRNEQFF. Using reference TRBV11-2 and TRBJ2-1 for the parts outside the CDR3, the full variable domain is EAGVAQSPRYKIIEKRQSVAFWCNPISGHATLYWYQQILGQGPKLLIQFQNNGVVDDSQLPKDRFSAERLKGVDSTLKIQPAKLEDSAVYLCASSLLRNEQFFGPGTRLTVL.

The chain uses TRBV5-1 and TRBJ2-1; no definite D call. The germline V gene encodes CDR1 SGHRS and CDR2 YFSETQ. This CDR3 region has 15 residues. The V end lost 5 bases, the J end lost 4 bases, and 16 bases lay between the germline ends. CDR3 residues: CASRSPGSEYNEQFF. Here the CDR3 DNA reads TGCGCCAGCAGGAGCCCCGGAAGCGAGTACAATGAGCAGTTCTTC.

The gene calls are TRBV6-5 and TRBJ1-3; the D gene is possibly TRBD1 (5 bases). Trimming removed 0 bases from V and 3 bases from J, with 9 bases in between. The CDR3 consists of 15 residues. Germline-derived CDR1 and CDR2 are MNHEY and SVGAGI. The DNA for the CDR3 is TGTGCCAGCAGTTACTCCACAGGAATTGGAAACACCATATATTTT. Residues: CASSYSTGIGNTIYF.